This T cell receptor beta chain is from a study of response to subunit inactivated influenza vaccine. TCRdb processed the RT-PCR reads anew with MiXCR; each CDR3 protein has one entry. The table shows 650,000 or so distinct CDR3 sequences, with 13% to 15% occurring only once. V lost 4 bases and J lost 3; bases outside the gene matches: 12. The CDR3 has 16 amino acids. Germline values: CDR1 MNHEY, CDR2 SVGEGT. Study-wide findings and caveats: Authors suggested seasonal influenza vaccinations each recruit few new T cells.

Many counts were recorded for this clonotype. The antigen remains unidentified. The clonotype comes from a man between 45 and 60 years old who received an inactivated influenza vaccine. The rearrangement links TRBV6-2 or TRBV6-3 to TRBJ2-7; 7 bases match TRBD1. The specimen was PBMCs from blood, collected 14 to 15 days before vaccination. The CDR3 sequence is CASSSEGANLHYEQYF. CDR3 bases: TGTGCCAGCAGTTCAGAGGGGGCTAATCTCCACTACGAGCAGTACTTC.